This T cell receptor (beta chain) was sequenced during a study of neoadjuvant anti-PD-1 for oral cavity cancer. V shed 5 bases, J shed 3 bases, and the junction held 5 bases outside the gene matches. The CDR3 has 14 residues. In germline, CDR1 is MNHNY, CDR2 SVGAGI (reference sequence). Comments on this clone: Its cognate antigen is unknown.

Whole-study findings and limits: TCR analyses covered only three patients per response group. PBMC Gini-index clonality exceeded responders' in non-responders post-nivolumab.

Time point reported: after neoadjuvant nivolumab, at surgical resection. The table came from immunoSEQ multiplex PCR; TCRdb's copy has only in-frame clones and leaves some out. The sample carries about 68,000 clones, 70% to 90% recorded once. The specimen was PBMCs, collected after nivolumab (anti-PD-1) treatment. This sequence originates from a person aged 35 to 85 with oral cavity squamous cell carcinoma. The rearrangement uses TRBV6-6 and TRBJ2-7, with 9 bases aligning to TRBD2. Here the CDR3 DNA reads TGTGCCAGCAGTCGGCGGGAGGGTGACTACGAGCAGTACTTC. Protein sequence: CASSRREGDYEQYF.